What follows are 24 T cell receptor beta chains derived from one specimen sequenced in a study of blood T cell repertoires in COVID-19. Repertoires were generated with immunoSEQ multiplex PCR, while TCRdb's copy carries only in-frame clones and drops some. The sample lists about 110,000 clones, 80% to 85% seen once, with about 16% in the top ten. Material: peripheral blood. The receptor set was obtained from a woman over 75 with acute or convalescent COVID-19.

The chain carries TRBV28 and TRBJ2-6, with D unclear. The length of the CDR3 is 15 residues. CDR1 and CDR2 from the germline V gene are MDHEN and SYDVKM. Trimming shortened V by 6 bases and J by 4 bases, and 13 bases separated the two germline ends. CDR3 in DNA: TGTGCCAGCAGCCCCCCGGGTCCCGGGGCCAACGTCCTGACTTTC. The encoded protein is CASSPPGPGANVLTF.

V gene TRBV3-1 (or the pseudogene TRBV3-2) combines with J gene TRBJ2-2; 7 bases align to TRBD1. Per germline, CDR1 LGHDT and CDR2 YNNKEL (reference sequence). The CDR3 covers 16 residues. Trimming at V came to 4 bases and at J to 0 bases, leaving 5 bases not matched to a gene. CDR3 sequence (DNA): TGTGCCAGCAGCCCCTCCGGGACAGCGAACACCGGGGAGCTGTTTTTT. The encoded protein is CASSPSGTANTGELFF.

This sequence joins TRBV5-5 and TRBJ2-7, with TRBD2 matching over 9 bases. In germline, CDR1 is SGHKS, CDR2 YYEKEE (reference sequence). V shed 8 bases, J shed 4 bases, and the junction held 16 bases outside the gene matches. The CDR3 consists of 16 residues. Written as DNA, the CDR3 is TGTGCCAGTAACCCTAAAGCGGCTAGCGGGATTTACGAGCAGTACTTC. This gives the protein CASNPKAASGIYEQYF.

V and J are TRBV7-9 and TRBJ2-3; 7 nucleotides align to TRBD2. The germline V gene has CDR1 SEHNR and CDR2 FQNEAQ (reference sequence). J gave up 1 base and V 1 base, and 5 bases lay outside the gene matches. This CDR3 region has 16 residues. In DNA form, the CDR3 reads TGTGCCAGCAGCTTAGTCCGGCTAGCGGGCACAGATACGCAGTATTTT. It encodes CASSLVRLAGTDTQYF.

This clone was observed at least ten times. The chain has TRBV10-3 and TRBJ1-2; 10 bases align to TRBD1. The germline gives CDR1 ENHRY, CDR2 SYGVKD. CDR3 size: 15 residues. The junction had 16 bases not matched to a gene; V was cut back by 11 bases and J by 7 bases. The CDR3 loop is CAAEGQGTVKVGYTF. CDR3 nucleotide sequence: TGTGCCGCCGAGGGACAGGGGACTGTCAAGGTTGGCTACACCTTC.

The chain employs TRBV29-1 and TRBJ2-5; no firm D call. Trimming left V 0 bases short and J 3 bases short, with 8 bases between. Germline-derived CDR1 and CDR2 are SQVTM and ANQGSEA. This CDR3 contains 13 residues. As DNA, the CDR3 is TGCAGCGTTGAAGACACGACAAAAGAGACCCAGTACTTC. Amino acid sequence: CSVEDTTKETQYF.

The chain carries TRBV27 and TRBJ2-1; D may be TRBD2 (5 bases). CDR3 size: 16 residues. Per the germline V gene, CDR1 is MNHEY and CDR2 is SMNVEV (reference sequence). The ends were cut back, 2 bases at V and 3 bases at J, with 14 bases in the middle. The CDR3 DNA sequence: TGTGCCAGCAGTTTAAGGCGGGCCCCAGGCTACAATGAGCAGTTCTTC. Protein product: CASSLRRAPGYNEQFF.

Here the CDR3 DNA reads TGTGCCAGCAGCCACAGGTTTTCGAATCAGCCCCAGCATTTT. Its translation: CASSHRFSNQPQHF. The chain joins TRBV5-6 to TRBJ1-5, with D tentatively TRBD1 (5 bases). The CDR3 extends over 14 amino acids. The germline gives CDR1 SGHDT, CDR2 YYEEEE. Trimming stripped 4 bases from V and 4 bases from J, with 12 bases between. Drawing the rest from reference TRBV5-6 and TRBJ1-5, the complete variable domain is DAGVTQSPTHLIKTRGQQVTLRCSPKSGHDTVSWYQQALGQGPQFIFQYYEEEERQRGNFPDRFSGHQFPNYSSELNVNALLLGDSALYLCASSHRFSNQPQHFGDGTRLSIL.

The V call is TRBV2, the J call TRBJ1-5; D may be TRBD1 (6 bases). Trimming removed 6 bases from V and 4 bases from J, with 13 bases in between. Germline loops: CDR1 SNHLY, CDR2 FYNNEI. The CDR3 is 14 amino acids. The CDR3, as DNA: TGTGCCAGCAGAGCGGACAGTTGGAATCAGCCCCAGCATTTT. Translation: CASRADSWNQPQHF.

This clone has only a few counts. The gene calls are TRBV4-1 and TRBJ1-3; D remains unclear. The CDR3 sequence is 14 residues long. The ends were cut back, 1 base at V and 0 bases at J, with 4 bases in the middle. Germline V CDR1 and CDR2: MGHRA, YSYEKL. This chain's CDR3 is CASSQVASGNTIYF. The CDR3, as DNA: TGCGCCAGCAGCCAAGTAGCCTCTGGAAACACCATATATTTT.

The chain employs TRBV29-1 and TRBJ1-2, with a weak D call TRBD1 (6 bases). The V end was cut by 6 bases, the J end by 5 bases, with 13 bases between. Germline assignment: CDR1 SQVTM and CDR2 ANQGSEA. The CDR3 is 12 residues long. This CDR3 reads CSVATGPYGYTF. The CDR3 bases are TGCAGCGTGGCTACAGGGCCTTATGGCTACACCTTC.

This clone was observed once. The chain is built from TRBV10-3 and TRBJ2-7; D not certain. Germline V gene lookup returns CDR1 ENHRY and CDR2 SYGVKD. Trimming stripped 0 bases from V and 5 bases from J, with 8 bases between. CDR3 length: 13 amino acids. In nucleotides, the CDR3 is TGTGCCATCAGTGAGTCGAAAGAGGACGAGCAGTACTTC. Protein: CAISESKEDEQYF.

The CDR3 loop reads CASSLLEGNYGYTF. The CDR3 DNA is TGTGCCAGCAGCTTACTGGAGGGAAACTATGGCTACACCTTC. The chain carries TRBV7-9 and TRBJ1-2; no firm D call. With 2 bases removed from V and 2 bases from J, the gap between germline ends came to 9 bases. This CDR3 is built from 14 residues. Per the germline V gene, CDR1 is SEHNR and CDR2 is FQNEAQ (reference sequence).

J is TRBJ2-5 and V is TRBV6-6; D ambiguous. The CDR3 has 11 amino acids. V lost 6 bases and J lost 5, with 7 bases in between. Germline CDR1 reads MNHNY; CDR2 reads SVGAGI (reference sequence). CDR3 sequence reads: CASSEDETQYF. The CDR3 DNA is TGTGCCAGCAGCGAGGATGAGACCCAGTACTTC.

V usage is TRBV10-2 and J usage is TRBJ1-5; the D is unclear. The germline V gene encodes CDR1 WSHSY and CDR2 SAAADI. With 4 bases removed from V and 7 bases from J, the gap between germline ends came to 11 bases. The CDR3 totals 13 residues. The CDR3 sequence is CASSVLPGQPQHF. Here the CDR3 DNA reads TGCGCCAGCAGTGTACTTCCCGGGCAGCCCCAGCATTTT.

The genes are TRBV5-5 and TRBJ1-2; possibly TRBD1 for D (5 bases). CDR1 and CDR2 (germline): SGHKS, YYEKEE (reference sequence). Trimming left V 4 bases short and J 4 bases short, with 17 bases between. This CDR3 contains 15 residues. The chain's CDR3 is CASSRDPQVPYGYTF. The CDR3 nucleotides read TGTGCCAGCAGCCGCGATCCACAGGTTCCCTATGGCTACACCTTC.

The chain is built from TRBV24-1 and TRBJ2-3; D is perhaps TRBD2 (6 bases). This CDR3 has 15 residues. Germline CDR1 is KGHDR and CDR2 is SFDVKD. V was trimmed by 4 bases and J by 4 bases, leaving 14 bases between them. Here the CDR3 reads CATSDPLGGADTQYF. For the CDR3, the DNA is TGTGCCACCAGTGACCCCCTAGGAGGGGCAGATACGCAGTATTTT.

CDR3 protein: CASSPDGGYQPQHF. CDR3 nucleotides: TGCGCCAGCAGCCCGGACGGGGGATATCAGCCCCAGCATTTT. This chain connects TRBV5-1 to TRBJ1-5, with D perhaps TRBD1 (5 bases). The V gene's germline CDR1 is SGHRS and CDR2 YFSETQ. The CDR3 has 14 amino acids. V was pared by 4 bases and J by 5 bases, with 13 bases between.

V is TRBV5-4 and J is TRBJ2-2, with D possibly matching TRBD2 (6 bases). Germline-derived CDR1 and CDR2 are SGHNT and YYREEE (reference sequence). The CDR3 totals 15 residues. Trimming stripped 5 bases from V and 1 base from J, with 12 bases between. The CDR3 spells CASRFSGVNTGELFF. DNA for the CDR3: TGTGCCAGCAGATTTAGCGGAGTGAACACCGGGGAGCTGTTTTTT.

This clone was observed a single time. The chain employs TRBV19 and TRBJ1-1; 8 bases map to TRBD1. The V and J ends lost 5 bases and 1 base, in that order; junction bases with no gene match: 9. CDR3 length equals 16 residues. The germline gives CDR1 LNHDA, CDR2 SQIVND (reference sequence). The CDR3 spells CASSPADRAENTEAFF. CDR3 sequence (DNA): TGTGCCAGTAGTCCGGCGGACAGGGCGGAGAACACTGAAGCTTTCTTT.

The chain couples TRBV27 to TRBJ2-4; D is perhaps TRBD2 (6 bases). This CDR3 spans 17 amino acids. Germline V gene data show CDR1 as MNHEY and CDR2 as SMNVEV (reference sequence). Trimming pared 7 bases from V and 0 bases from J, leaving 19 bases between. CDR3 sequence reads: CASNDPGLLPAKNIQYF. CDR3 coding DNA: TGTGCCAGCAACGACCCGGGACTCCTCCCAGCCAAAAACATTCAGTACTTC.

This clone was counted once. This sequence joins TRBV4-1 and TRBJ2-2, with a tentative D call TRBD1 (6 bases). The CDR3 sequence is 16 residues long. CDR1 is MGHRA and CDR2 is YSYEKL in the germline V gene. The ends were cut back, 3 bases at V and 3 bases at J, with 14 bases in the middle. This chain's CDR3 is CASSQPGHPDTGELFF. Here the CDR3 DNA reads TGCGCCAGCAGCCAGCCGGGACACCCGGACACCGGGGAGCTGTTTTTT.

The V gene is TRBV3-1 (or the pseudogene TRBV3-2), the J gene TRBJ1-4; no clear D gene. Germline CDR1 is LGHDT and CDR2 is YNNKEL (reference sequence). V lost 5 bases to trimming and J lost 0 bases, with 10 bases between them. The CDR3 length is 15 residues. CDR3 DNA sequence: TGTGCCAGCAGCTCTAGCTGGGCAACTAATGAAAAACTGTTTTTT. This gives the protein CASSSSWATNEKLFF.

This rearrangement joins TRBV7-8 to TRBJ2-2; 13 bases fit TRBD2. CDR3 length equals 15 residues. CDR1 and CDR2 (germline): SGHVS, FQNEAQ. V lost 1 base, J lost 7 bases, and 0 bases stayed unmatched. CDR3 protein: CASSLGLAGGGELFF. The CDR3 nucleotides are TGTGCCAGCAGCTTAGGACTAGCGGGAGGCGGGGAGCTGTTTTTT.